This TCR beta chain was sequenced during a study of OX40 agonist ivuxolimab in advanced cancers. Sequencing was performed with immunoSEQ multiplex PCR; in TCRdb, only in-frame clones are kept and a portion is missing. The sample lists 15,000 to 20,000 clones; about 80% were seen once. CDR1 is MGHRA, CDR2 YSYEKL, per germline. CDR3 length: 16 residues. V shed 1 base, J shed 10 bases, and the junction held 14 bases outside the gene matches. Worth noting for this clone: Its antigen is currently unknown.

General study points: More expanded clones were seen, on average, in CD8+ T cells than in CD4+.

At baseline, cycle 4 day 1, and cycle 7 day 1, blood was sampled. The sequence came from an adult with an advanced solid tumor such as melanoma, head and neck, liver or kidney cancer. This chain joins TRBV4-1 and TRBJ1-1, with 8 positions matching TRBD1. The input for sequencing was CD4+ or CD8+ T cells sorted from blood, taken in a trial of the OX40 agonist ivuxolimab. CDR3 residues: CASSQAGTGVPRGAFF. The CDR3 nucleotides read TGCGCCAGCAGCCAAGCCGGGACAGGCGTCCCAAGGGGAGCTTTCTTT.